These T cell receptor beta chains were read from a single sample in a study of vaccination and CD4 T cells after COVID-19. TCRdb ran MiXCR on the PCR reads and lists one entry per CDR3 protein. In the table there are some 17,000 distinct CDR3 sequences, about 48% of which are singletons. No antigen has been assigned to these receptors. Sequenced material: CD4+ T cells from blood, cultured in vitro, taken about 7 months after SARS-CoV-2 vaccination. These receptors were collected from a human donor who had recovered from COVID-19. The CDR3 runs from the conserved cysteine through the conserved F or W. Each record gives: V gene, D gene, J gene, clone size, CDR3 protein, CDR3 DNA. A D gene is named only where the DNA matches it firmly. Some rows mark clone size as missing; the rest say once, few, many or name a class of expanded clone.

TRBV19	TRBD1	TRBJ1-5	.	CASDVLGDRGPGQPQHF	TGTGCCAGTGACGTCTTGGGGGACAGGGGTCCAGGTCAGCCCCAGCATTTT
TRBV5-4	.	TRBJ2-5	.	CASSSRRGEETQYF	TGTGCCAGCAGCTCCCGTAGGGGGGAAGAGACCCAGTACTTC
TRBV28	.	TRBJ2-3	.	CASSTSVGDTQYF	TGTGCCAGCAGTACCTCAGTGGGGGATACGCAGTATTTT
TRBV19	TRBD1	TRBJ1-2	.	CASKALTGVNYGYTF	TGTGCCAGTAAGGCCTTGACAGGGGTCAACTATGGCTACACCTTC
TRBV2	.	TRBJ2-7	.	CASRPGRVHEQYF	TGTGCCAGCAGACCCGGACGGGTCCACGAGCAGTACTTC
TRBV4-3	.	TRBJ2-7	.	CASSQDPDPKAYEQYF	TGCGCCAGCAGCCAAGATCCGGACCCAAAGGCCTACGAGCAGTACTTC
TRBV7-6	.	TRBJ2-7	once	CASSSRGPYEQYF	TGTGCCAGCAGCTCCAGAGGGCCGTACGAGCAGTACTTC
TRBV6-1	.	TRBJ1-2	.	CASGATVNYGYTF	TGTGCCAGCGGGGCGACAGTAAACTATGGCTACACCTTC
TRBV5-1	.	TRBJ2-5	few	CASSSGRAVTETQYF	TGCGCCAGCAGCTCCGGGCGAGCGGTCACGGAGACCCAGTACTTC
TRBV6-1	.	TRBJ1-5	.	CASSEGGWGGGQPQHF	TGTGCCAGCAGTGAAGGGGGCTGGGGAGGAGGTCAGCCCCAGCATTTT
TRBV7-9	TRBD2	TRBJ2-1	.	CASSLAGDRGGNEQFF	TGTGCCAGCAGCTTAGCGGGGGACCGGGGGGGCAATGAGCAGTTCTTC
TRBV20-1	.	TRBJ2-3	.	CSAMVDTDTQYF	TGCAGTGCTATGGTCGACACAGATACGCAGTATTTT
TRBV6-1	.	TRBJ1-2	.	CASWTAAYGYTF	TGTGCCAGCTGGACAGCAGCATATGGCTACACCTTC
TRBV20-1	TRBD2	TRBJ2-3	.	CSASIASGSYADTQYF	TGCAGTGCTAGCATAGCTAGCGGGAGTTATGCAGATACGCAGTATTTT
TRBV20-1	.	TRBJ2-7	few	CSANEYHSYEQYF	TGCAGTGCCAATGAGTACCACTCCTACGAGCAGTACTTC
TRBV5-1	.	TRBJ1-1	.	CASSWGAQNTEAFF	TGCGCCAGCAGTTGGGGGGCCCAGAACACTGAAGCTTTCTTT
TRBV6-1	.	TRBJ1-3	.	CASTWGGPGNTIYF	TGTGCCAGCACGTGGGGGGGTCCTGGAAACACCATATATTTT
TRBV20-1	.	TRBJ1-5	few	CSARDAGDSPQHF	TGCAGTGCTAGAGATGCGGGCGATTCGCCCCAGCATTTT
TRBV20-1	.	TRBJ1-5	few	CSASREGGFQPQHF	TGCAGTGCTAGCAGGGAGGGGGGGTTTCAGCCCCAGCATTTT
TRBV2	.	TRBJ1-2	.	CASSDRSPNYGYTF	TGTGCCAGCAGTGACCGCAGTCCTAACTATGGCTACACCTTC
TRBV4-1	TRBD2	TRBJ2-5	once	CASSQVPSWGGETQYF	TGCGCCAGCAGCCAAGTTCCTAGCTGGGGAGGGGAGACCCAGTACTTC
TRBV27	TRBD2	TRBJ2-3	.	CASSNRLAGGRVQYF	TGTGCCAGCAGTAACCGACTAGCGGGGGGGCGGGTGCAGTATTTT
TRBV20-1	TRBD1	TRBJ1-5	.	CSAGMPGQYYSNQPQHF	TGCAGTGCCGGAATGCCGGGACAGTACTATAGCAATCAGCCCCAGCATTTT
TRBV1	.	TRBJ2-3	.	CTSSRGGSTDTQYF	TGCACCAGCAGCCGGGGGGGTAGCACAGATACGCAGTATTTT
TRBV4-1	TRBD1	TRBJ2-3	.	CASSHLDRGAQNAQYF	TGCGCCAGCAGCCATCTCGACAGGGGAGCACAGAATGCGCAGTATTTT
TRBV25-1	TRBD2	TRBJ2-3	.	CASSDSGRDTQYF	TGTGCCAGCAGTGATAGCGGGAGGGATACGCAGTATTTT
TRBV7-2	TRBD1	TRBJ1-5	.	CASSVQGARGNQPQHF	TGTGCCAGCAGCGTACAGGGGGCGCGTGGCAATCAGCCCCAGCATTTT
TRBV7-2	TRBD2	TRBJ2-7	large	CASSFTGLAGEQYF	TGTGCCAGCAGCTTCACGGGACTAGCCGGGGAGCAGTACTTC
TRBV6-1	.	TRBJ2-7	.	CASSAGSYEQYF	TGTGCCAGCAGCGCGGGGAGCTACGAGCAGTACTTC
TRBV20-1	TRBD2	TRBJ2-1	few	CSARIMLAGSSYNEQFF	TGCAGTGCTAGGATCATGCTAGCGGGGAGCTCCTACAATGAGCAGTTCTTC
TRBV6-4	.	TRBJ1-5	.	CATRSTGRYSNQPQHF	TGTGCCACCCGGTCCACAGGCAGATATAGCAATCAGCCCCAGCATTTT
TRBV20-1	TRBD1	TRBJ2-1	.	CSAGQGLSSYNEQFF	TGCAGTGCCGGACAGGGCTTGAGCTCCTACAATGAGCAGTTCTTC
TRBV20-1	.	TRBJ2-3	.	CSARDASSTDTQYF	TGCAGTGCTAGAGACGCGTCTAGCACAGATACGCAGTATTTT
TRBV6-2/TRBV6-3	.	TRBJ2-5	medium-sized	CATRMRVAGETQYF	TGTGCCACCCGGATGCGAGTAGCCGGGGAGACCCAGTACTTC
TRBV7-9	.	TRBJ1-3	once	CASSTDRAGNTIYF	TGTGCCAGCAGCACCGACAGAGCCGGAAACACCATATATTTT
TRBV20-1	.	TRBJ1-2	.	CSARDRQSYGYTF	TGCAGTGCTAGAGACCGACAGTCGTATGGCTACACCTTC
TRBV7-6	.	TRBJ2-5	few	CASSFSGVGETQYF	TGTGCCAGCAGCTTCTCGGGAGTGGGGGAGACCCAGTACTTC
TRBV7-2	.	TRBJ1-2	.	CASSLAVDSYGYTF	TGTGCCAGCAGCTTAGCGGTAGACAGCTATGGCTACACCTTC
TRBV24-1	TRBD1	TRBJ1-2	.	CATSDTGGDGYTF	TGTGCCACCAGTGATACAGGGGGAGATGGCTACACCTTC
TRBV5-3	.	TRBJ2-5	.	CARSFRGRVETQYF	TGTGCCAGAAGCTTCAGGGGAAGGGTTGAGACCCAGTACTTC
TRBV20-1	TRBD1	TRBJ1-2	.	CSATQGQGAGYTF	TGCAGTGCTACACAAGGACAGGGGGCTGGCTACACCTTC
TRBV6-2/TRBV6-3	.	TRBJ2-3	.	CASSYNRADTDTQYF	TGTGCCAGCAGTTACAATCGGGCAGACACAGATACGCAGTATTTT
TRBV5-1	TRBD2	TRBJ2-5	.	CASSRWEGRPQETQYF	TGCGCCAGCAGCCGTTGGGAGGGCCGCCCCCAAGAGACCCAGTACTTC
TRBV29-1	.	TRBJ2-7	.	CSVCGWPGFGEQYF	TGCAGCGTTTGCGGGTGGCCGGGCTTTGGCGAGCAGTACTTC
TRBV6-1	.	TRBJ1-2	.	CASSAGVNYGYTF	TGTGCCAGCAGCGCAGGGGTTAACTATGGCTACACCTTC
TRBV5-1	.	TRBJ2-7	.	CASSLEVVGSGQEQYF	TGCGCCAGCAGCTTGGAGGTTGTGGGTAGCGGCCAGGAGCAGTACTTC